These T cell receptor beta chains were read from a single sample in a study of blood T cell repertoires in COVID-19. The repertoire was sequenced with immunoSEQ multiplex PCR; TCRdb's copy has only in-frame clones and lacks some. The sample records about 72,000 clones, roughly 82% being singletons. Material: peripheral blood. The receptors here all came from a human donor in a cohort sampled during active COVID-19. Each CDR3 is given with its conserved first and last residue. D genes are given only for firm matches. Clone size appears in some rows only: once, few, many, or a class for an expanded clone.

>TRBV5-1|NA|NA|TRBJ1-5
TGCGCCAGCAGCAGTAGAAATCAGCCCCAGCATTTT
CASSSRNQPQHF
>TRBV5-1|NA|NA|TRBJ1-2
TGCGCCAGCAGCTTGGAGTGGGGGCTAGGTGGCTACACCTTC
CASSLEWGLGGYTF
>TRBV3-1/TRBV3-2|NA|NA|TRBJ2-7
TGTGCCAGCAGCCAAGCGGGAGAGCAGTACTTC
CASSQAGEQYF
>TRBV30|NA|NA|TRBJ2-6
TGTGCCTGGTCAGACTACTCTGGGGCCAACGTCCTGACTTTC
CAWSDYSGANVLTF
>TRBV27|NA|NA|TRBJ2-2
TGTGCCAGCAGTTTATATGGGTCGGGGAACACCGGGGAGCTGTTTTTT
CASSLYGSGNTGELFF
>TRBV2|NA|NA|TRBJ2-4
TGTGCCAGCGGGGGAACAGGGCGAAACATTCAGTACTTC
CASGGTGRNIQYF
>TRBV13|TRBD2|NA|TRBJ2-5
TGTGCCAGCACCCGCACCGGGGGGTCGCAGACCCAGTACTTC
CASTRTGGSQTQYF
>TRBV7-9|TRBD2|NA|TRBJ2-3
TGTGCCAGCAGCTTAGATAGCGGGTCTCTAGGCGCGCAGTATTTT
CASSLDSGSLGAQYF
>TRBV9|TRBD2|NA|TRBJ2-5
TGTGCCAGCAGCGTAATGTCTAGCGGGGGGGTTGAGACCCAGTACTTC
CASSVMSSGGVETQYF
>TRBV2|NA|NA|TRBJ2-7
TGTGCCAGCAGTCTTTACAAGACCTACGAGCAGTACTTC
CASSLYKTYEQYF
>TRBV6-6|NA|NA|TRBJ1-1
TGTGCCAGCTCTAAGCCGGGCACTGAAGCTTTCTTT
CASSKPGTEAFF
>TRBV12-3/TRBV12-4|NA|NA|TRBJ2-7
TGTGCCAGCAGATCGGACAGTTTCTACGAGCAGTACTTC
CASRSDSFYEQYF
>TRBV6-5|TRBD2|NA|TRBJ2-5
TGTGCCAGCAGTTCGGGACTAGCGGTAAAGACCCAGTACTTC
CASSSGLAVKTQYF
>TRBV19|TRBD1|NA|TRBJ2-3
TGTGCCAGTAGTACAGGGGGCGGCACAGATACGCAGTATTTT
CASSTGGGTDTQYF
>TRBV19|TRBD1|NA|TRBJ1-2
TGTGCCAGTCTCAGGACAGGAATTGGCTATGGCTACACCTTC
CASLRTGIGYGYTF
>TRBV29-1|NA|NA|TRBJ1-5
TGCAGCGTTAAACAGGGTAGCAATCAGCCCCAGCATTTT
CSVKQGSNQPQHF
>TRBV19|NA|NA|TRBJ2-1
TGTGCCAGTAGCCCGGCGGAAGCCTCCTACAATGAGCAGTTCTTC
CASSPAEASYNEQFF
>TRBV5-4|TRBD2|NA|TRBJ2-5
TGTGCCAGCAAATTGGCGGGGGACCAAGAGACCCAGTACTTC
CASKLAGDQETQYF
>TRBV6-5|NA|NA|TRBJ1-2
TGTGCCACTACAGGCGGACTACTCTATGGCTACACCTTC
CATTGGLLYGYTF
>TRBV13|TRBD1|NA|TRBJ2-7
TGTGCCAGCAGCATCGGGACAGGCAAGCAGTACTTC
CASSIGTGKQYF
>TRBV6-5|NA|NA|TRBJ2-1
TGTGCCAGCAGCCTTGGACAGTCCAATGAGCAGTTCTTC
CASSLGQSNEQFF
>TRBV7-2|TRBD1|NA|TRBJ2-3
TGTGCCAGCAGCTTACGTATTCCAGGGGGCAGTGCAGATACGCAGTATTTT
CASSLRIPGGSADTQYF
>TRBV5-8|TRBD1|NA|TRBJ1-5
TGTGCCAGCAGCCCCCGGACAGGTCGATTTCAGCCCCAGCATTTT
CASSPRTGRFQPQHF
>TRBV6-5|NA|once|TRBJ2-7
TGTGCCAGCAGGGTAGGACTAACCTACGAGCAGTACTTC
CASRVGLTYEQYF
>TRBV7-8|TRBD1|NA|TRBJ1-3
TGTGCCAGCAGCTTAGCGGGGGACAGGGGGCCCTCTGGAAACACCATATATTTT
CASSLAGDRGPSGNTIYF
>TRBV6-2/TRBV6-3|NA|NA|TRBJ2-7
TGTGCCAGCAGTTACCTAAAACCGGGCTCCTACGAGCAGTACTTC
CASSYLKPGSYEQYF
>TRBV19|NA|NA|TRBJ2-2
TGTGCCAGTAGGCCCGGGAGACGGGGCACCGGGGAGCTGTTTTTT
CASRPGRRGTGELFF
>TRBV5-6|NA|once|TRBJ1-3
TGTGCCAGCAGCCGGGATGCCGGAAACACCATATATTTT
CASSRDAGNTIYF
>TRBV12-3/TRBV12-4|NA|NA|TRBJ1-3
TGTGCCAGCACTACAGGGTCATTCGGGACCATATATTTT
CASTTGSFGTIYF
>TRBV3-1/TRBV3-2|TRBD1|NA|TRBJ2-7
TGTGCCAGCAGCCCGGGACAGGGGGCACTAAACTCCTACGAGCAGTACTTC
CASSPGQGALNSYEQYF
>TRBV30|NA|once|TRBJ1-4
TGTGCCTGGACAGGGGACACTAATGAAAAACTGTTTTTT
CAWTGDTNEKLFF
>TRBV6-5|NA|once|TRBJ2-7
TGTGCCAGCAGTACAAACCCTAGCTCCTACGAGCAGTACTTC
CASSTNPSSYEQYF
>TRBV5-6|TRBD2|NA|TRBJ2-2
TGTGCCAGCAGCTTGGTTGGCGGGGGAATGAACACCGGGGAGCTGTTTTTT
CASSLVGGGMNTGELFF
>TRBV7-9|TRBD1|NA|TRBJ2-7
TGTGCCAGCAGCCGAGGGGGACAGGGGGCGTACGAGCAGTACTTC
CASSRGGQGAYEQYF
>TRBV2|TRBD1|NA|TRBJ1-2
TGTGCCAGCAGTGAAATCCGGGACAGCGCTTATGGCTACACCTTC
CASSEIRDSAYGYTF
>TRBV11-3|TRBD2|once|TRBJ2-3
TGTGCCAGCAGCCCCCGGGCGGGGGGTGTTGCAGATACGCAGTATTTT
CASSPRAGGVADTQYF
>TRBV18|NA|NA|TRBJ1-3
TGTGCCAGCTCTCCCGCCGCAGGGTTCTCTGGAAACACCATATATTTT
CASSPAAGFSGNTIYF
>TRBV7-9|TRBD1|NA|TRBJ1-6
TGTGCCAGCAGCTTAGGGACAGGTGATACACCCCTCCACTTT
CASSLGTGDTPLHF
>TRBV7-8|TRBD1|NA|TRBJ2-6
TGTGCCAGCAGCACCCAGGACAGGAACTCTGGGGCCAACGTCCTGACTTTC
CASSTQDRNSGANVLTF
>TRBV6-6|NA|NA|TRBJ1-5
TGTGCCAGCAGTCCGTCCTCCTATCAGCCCCAGCATTTT
CASSPSSYQPQHF
>TRBV5-1|NA|NA|TRBJ2-6
TGCGCCAGCAGGTCCCTTTTCTCTGGGGCCAACGTCCTGACTTTC
CASRSLFSGANVLTF
>TRBV5-1|NA|NA|TRBJ2-7
TGCGCCAGCAGCTTCACGGGCGAGCAGTACTTC
CASSFTGEQYF
>TRBV6-1|TRBD1|NA|TRBJ1-2
TGTGCCAGCAGTGAAGCGGGGACAGCTACGATCTATGGCTACACCTTC
CASSEAGTATIYGYTF
>TRBV13|TRBD1|NA|TRBJ2-7
TGTGCCAGCAGCCTCGGGACAGGTGGCTACGAGCAGTACTTC
CASSLGTGGYEQYF
>TRBV5-1|NA|NA|TRBJ1-5
TGCGCCAGCAGCTTGAACGGGGAACCCGGTCAGCCCCAGCATTTT
CASSLNGEPGQPQHF
>TRBV7-2|NA|NA|TRBJ1-2
TGTGCCAGCAGCCCTTCCAGGGTACACTATGGCTACACCTTC
CASSPSRVHYGYTF
>TRBV18|TRBD1|once|TRBJ1-1
TGTGCCAGCTCACCCCCTAGGACAGGGGGCGTAGTCAGTGTCACTGAAGCTTTCTTT
CASSPPRTGGVVSVTEAFF
>TRBV15|TRBD1|NA|TRBJ2-7
TGTGCCACCAGCAACAGATACGGACAGGGCCACGAGCAGTACTTC
CATSNRYGQGHEQYF
>TRBV4-2|TRBD1|NA|TRBJ1-1
TGTGCCAGCAGCCTCTCGGGACAGGGAAGCACTGAAGCTTTCTTT
CASSLSGQGSTEAFF
>TRBV6-6|TRBD1|NA|TRBJ1-2
TGTGCCAGTGGGACAGGGCCTTATGGCTACACCTTC
CASGTGPYGYTF
>TRBV6-5|NA|NA|TRBJ1-3
TGTGCCAGCAGTTACTCCGGGGGGCCTGGAAACACCATATATTTT
CASSYSGGPGNTIYF
>TRBV20-1|NA|few|TRBJ1-4
TGCAGTGCTAGAATAGAGGAAAAACTGTTTTTT
CSARIEEKLFF